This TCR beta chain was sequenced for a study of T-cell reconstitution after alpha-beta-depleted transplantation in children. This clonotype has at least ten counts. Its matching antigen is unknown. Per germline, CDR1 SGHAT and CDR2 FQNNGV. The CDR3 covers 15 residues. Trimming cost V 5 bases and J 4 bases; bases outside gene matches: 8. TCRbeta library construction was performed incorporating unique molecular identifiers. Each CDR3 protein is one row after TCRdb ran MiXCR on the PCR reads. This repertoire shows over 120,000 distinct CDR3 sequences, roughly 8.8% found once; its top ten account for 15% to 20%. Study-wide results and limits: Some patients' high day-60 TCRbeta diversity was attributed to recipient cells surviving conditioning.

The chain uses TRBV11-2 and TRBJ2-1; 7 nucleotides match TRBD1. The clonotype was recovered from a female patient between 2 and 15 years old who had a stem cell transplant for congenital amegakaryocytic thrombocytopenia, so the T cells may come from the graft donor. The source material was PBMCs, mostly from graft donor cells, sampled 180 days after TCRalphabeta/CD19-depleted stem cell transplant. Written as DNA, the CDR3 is TGTGCCAGCAGCACACACGGGACAGTGTACAATGAGCAGTTCTTC. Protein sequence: CASSTHGTVYNEQFF.